These 19 T cell receptor beta chains came from one sample sequenced in a study of blood T cell repertoires in COVID-19. TCRdb's copy holds only in-frame clones and misses some; the assay was immunoSEQ multiplex PCR. The sample includes around 190,000 clones, just over 85% of them seen just once. Sample: peripheral blood. These receptors were taken from a man between 50 and 59 years old with active or convalescent COVID-19.

This chain links TRBV2 with TRBJ1-1, with TRBD1 matching over 9 bases. This CDR3 is 15 amino acids long. Germline assignment: CDR1 SNHLY and CDR2 FYNNEI. Trimming cost V 6 bases and J 1 base; bases outside gene matches: 6. This CDR3 is CASRRPGQGNTEAFF. The DNA for the CDR3 is TGTGCCAGCAGGAGGCCGGGACAGGGGAACACTGAAGCTTTCTTT.

The V and J genes are TRBV27 and TRBJ2-2, with a possible D match to TRBD1 (5 bases). The V end lost 5 bases, the J end lost 1 base, and 5 bases lay between the germline ends. The germline gives CDR1 MNHEY, CDR2 SMNVEV (reference sequence). CDR3 length equals 13 residues. The CDR3: CASSDRNTGELFF. CDR3 in DNA: TGTGCCAGCAGTGACAGGAACACCGGGGAGCTGTTTTTT.

The rearrangement joins TRBV7-2 to TRBJ1-5; no clear D gene. Germline V lookup: CDR1 SGHTA, CDR2 FQGNSA. Trimming took off 7 bases at V and 7 bases at J, with 14 bases between the two ends. This CDR3 has 13 amino acids. The CDR3 protein is CASNHREGQPQHF. For the CDR3, the DNA is TGTGCCAGCAACCATCGAGAGGGACAGCCCCAGCATTTT. The complete variable domain, with remaining parts taken from reference TRBV7-2 and TRBJ1-5, reads GAGVSQSPSNKVTEKGKDVELRCDPISGHTALYWYRQSLGQGLEFLIYFQGNSAPDKSGLPSDRFSAERTGGSVSTLTIQRTQQEDSAVYLCASNHREGQPQHFGDGTRLSIL.

The genes are TRBV20-1 and TRBJ2-7; TRBD2 might be the D (5 bases). CDR1 and CDR2 (germline): DFQATT, SNEGSKA (reference sequence). With 3 bases removed from V and 0 bases from J, the gap between germline ends came to 6 bases. This CDR3 comprises 12 residues. The CDR3: CSASAGSYEQYF. The CDR3 DNA is TGCAGTGCTAGTGCGGGCTCCTACGAGCAGTACTTC.

The J gene is TRBJ2-7, the V gene TRBV6-5, with 9 bases lining up with TRBD2. CDR3 length: 15 residues. Germline lookup yields CDR1 MNHEY and CDR2 SVGAGI. The V gene end was trimmed by 7 bases and the J gene end by 2 bases; junction bases not matched to a gene: 9. The DNA of the CDR3 is TGTGCCAGCACAATTTATGCTAGCGGGGCCTACGAGCAGTACTTC. It specifies CASTIYASGAYEQYF.

The rearrangement uses TRBV9 and TRBJ1-3, with TRBD1 matching over 7 bases. The CDR3 is 16 amino acids. The V and J ends lost 0 bases and 1 base, in that order; junction bases with no gene match: 4. CDR1 SGDLS and CDR2 YYNGEE come from the germline V gene. CDR3 loop: CASSVAPGQSGNTIYF. In DNA, the CDR3 is TGTGCCAGCAGCGTAGCCCCGGGACAGTCTGGAAACACCATATATTTT.

This rearrangement joins TRBV23-1 to TRBJ1-3; D is unclear. TRBV23-1 is an ORF for which the function is uncertain. The ends were cut back, 4 bases at V and 7 bases at J, with 11 bases in the middle. This CDR3 has 13 residues. CDR3 sequence (DNA): TGCGCCAGCAGTCGGAACAGAGCTAACACCATATATTTT. It specifies CASSRNRANTIYF.

The chain is built from TRBV2 and TRBJ1-5, with 9 bases matching TRBD1. The CDR3 has 19 amino acids. The J segment lost 3 bases and the V segment lost 5 bases, leaving 17 bases of the junction unmatched. Germline loops: CDR1 SNHLY, CDR2 FYNNEI. The CDR3 nucleotides are TGTGCCAGCAGTAAAGGGACCGGGAGGGACAGGGAGGCCAATCAGCCCCAGCATTTT. As protein: CASSKGTGRDREANQPQHF.

V and J are TRBV28 and TRBJ1-1; 7 nucleotides match TRBD1. V shed 6 bases and J 4 bases; nucleotides not matched to a gene: 8. The CDR3 has 14 amino acids. Germline values: CDR1 MDHEN, CDR2 SYDVKM. Written as DNA, the CDR3 is TGTGCCAGCAGGAAACAGGGGCCGGGCACTGAAGCTTTCTTT. It specifies CASRKQGPGTEAFF.

The V and J genes are TRBV14 and TRBJ1-1; D is perhaps TRBD1 (5 bases). The germline V and J ends were trimmed by 0 bases and 1 base, with 9 bases remaining between them. The CDR3 has 15 residues. Germline V gene sequence: CDR1 SGHDN, CDR2 FVKESK. The CDR3 bases are TGTGCCAGCAGCCAAGATCTAAGGGGGAACACTGAAGCTTTCTTT. Protein: CASSQDLRGNTEAFF.

This chain links TRBV2 with TRBJ2-6; D remains ambiguous. Looked up from germline, CDR1 is SNHLY and CDR2 is FYNNEI. Trimming cost V 7 bases and J 0 bases, with 10 bases left between them. This CDR3 is 15 amino acids long. The CDR3 here is CASTYSSSGANVLTF. For the CDR3, the DNA is TGTGCCAGCACCTATTCAAGCTCTGGGGCCAACGTCCTGACTTTC.

The CDR3 region has the DNA TGTGCCACCAGTGCACCGGGACAGGATCAAGAGACCCAGTACTTC. Residues: CATSAPGQDQETQYF. The chain uses TRBV24-1 and TRBJ2-5; 8 bases align to TRBD1. CDR3 length: 15 residues. V shed 5 bases and J 2 bases; nucleotides not matched to a gene: 6. Germline V CDR1 and CDR2: KGHDR, SFDVKD.

This sequence joins TRBV5-1 and TRBJ2-3; TRBD1 aligns across 9 bases. The trim removed 4 bases at V and 4 bases at J, leaving 10 bases unmatched. Germline-derived CDR1 and CDR2 are SGHRS and YFSETQ. This CDR3 has 16 residues. The CDR3, as DNA: TGCGCCAGCAGCGTAACAGGGGGCGCCCCCTCAGATACGCAGTATTTT. Protein sequence: CASSVTGGAPSDTQYF.

The chain carries TRBV6-1 and TRBJ1-4; 7 bases map to TRBD1. Germline V lookup: CDR1 MNHNS, CDR2 SASEGT. J was trimmed by 4 bases and V by 2 bases; bases with no gene match: 10. The CDR3 consists of 17 residues. The CDR3 is CASSEWGQQVLNEKLFF. The CDR3 DNA sequence: TGTGCCAGCAGTGAATGGGGACAGCAGGTTCTTAATGAAAAACTGTTTTTT.

J is TRBJ1-5 and V is TRBV19; 7 bases fit TRBD1. Trimming cost V 6 bases and J 3 bases; bases outside gene matches: 8. Looked up from germline, CDR1 is LNHDA and CDR2 is SQIVND (reference sequence). The length of the CDR3 is 15 residues. The CDR3 here is CASSTDRALNQPQHF. The CDR3 DNA sequence: TGTGCCAGTAGCACCGACAGGGCACTCAATCAGCCCCAGCATTTT.

J is TRBJ2-5 and V is TRBV12-3 or TRBV12-4; D may be TRBD1 (6 bases). The CDR3 loop spans 13 amino acids. The V and J ends lost 7 bases and 1 base respectively, with 10 bases between them. CDR3 sequence: CASNLDSQETQYF. As DNA, the CDR3 is TGTGCCAGCAACTTGGACAGCCAAGAGACCCAGTACTTC.

The chain carries TRBV7-9 and TRBJ1-5; D is perhaps TRBD1 (5 bases). CDR1 and CDR2 (germline): SEHNR, FQNEAQ (reference sequence). This CDR3 is built from 13 residues. Trimming took 3 bases from V and 7 from J, leaving 10 bases between them. CDR3 bases: TGTGCCAGCAGCTTGGGGCCGTGGCAGCCCCAGCATTTT. Encoded protein: CASSLGPWQPQHF.

The chain recombines TRBV25-1 with TRBJ2-7, with D possibly TRBD2 on 6 matching bases. Looked up from germline, CDR1 is MGHDK and CDR2 is SYGVNS. The CDR3 spans 13 residues. V was cut by 4 bases and J by 1 base, with 8 bases left in between. In DNA form, the CDR3 reads TGTGCCAGCAGTGTCGGGAGTTCCTACGAGCAGTACTTC. Residues: CASSVGSSYEQYF.

The chain links TRBV30 to TRBJ2-7; 11 bases agree with TRBD2. V lost 2 bases to trimming and J lost 1 base; unmatched junction nucleotides: 1. Germline V gene lookup returns CDR1 GTSNPN and CDR2 SVGIG (reference sequence). The CDR3 consists of 14 residues. This CDR3 is CAWSRLAGSYEQYF. The CDR3 DNA reads TGTGCCTGGAGTCGACTAGCGGGGTCCTACGAGCAGTACTTC.